This T cell receptor (beta chain) was identified in a study of CD8 T cells in ankylosing spondylitis. CDR1 and CDR2 from the germline V gene are SQVTM and ANQGSEA. Trimming shortened V by 3 bases and J by 5 bases, and 8 bases separated the two germline ends. The CDR3 is 12 residues long. The table lists this clonotype with many counts. TCRdb passed the 5' RACE reads through MiXCR, listing each CDR3 protein once. The repertoire holds some 250,000 distinct CDR3 sequences, 24% seen once, with roughly 0.67% in the top ten. The chain links TRBV29-1 to TRBJ2-1; no firm D call. Sample: blood, either unsorted or a sorted T cell fraction (not recorded which). The origin of this receptor is a male donor with ankylosing spondylitis or in good health (not recorded which). The CDR3, as DNA: TGCAGCGTTGATGCAGGCAACAATGAGCAGTTCTTC. Translated, it gives CSVDAGNNEQFF.